The source of this T cell receptor (beta chain) is a study of shared clonotypes between healthy human individuals (dated by TCRdb to 2020 to 2022). Notes on the research overall: A few men and a couple of women, aged 18 to 49 years, made up the cohort. For each donor, CD4 naive and CD4 memory were each run on three plates, CD8 naive on two plates, and CD8 memory on one plate. To estimate repertoire size and how much clonotypes are shared between individuals, the study performed deep sequencing of blood TCR repertoires from about five healthy adults. To increase sequencing depth and limit assay-specific biases, different laboratories used diverse techniques to prepare libraries and sequence TCR repertoires. Per donor, leukapheresis produced somewhere between about 0.9 and 9.5 billion PBMCs. The paper as a whole reports these results and caveats: Pairwise subsampling indicated that sequencing depth was expected to affect the degree of clonotype sharing among donors. Higher generation probabilities were observed for clonotypes shared by all four sorted-subset donors than for non-shared clonotypes. Because the study included only a small number of donors, the genetic and exposure-history diversity represented was limited. Across four donors, roughly 5% of naive CD4, 3.5% of naive CD8, approximately 2.5% of memory CD4, and approximately 0.4% of memory CD8 clonotypes were shared. Sampling was restricted to blood, and TCR repertoires in tissue are likely to differ from TCR repertoires in blood. Estimated clonotype richness was generally larger for naive than for memory subsets. Rarefaction of sorted-subset datasets indicated incomplete sequencing despite the large sequencing depth.

For this clone: This receptor's antigen is unknown. Base qualities were left out, and no much larger clone turns up one base away. Other DNA sequences in the sample encode the same CDR3.

Using the deep immunoSEQ assay, TCR CDR3 regions were amplified from genomic DNA by multiplex PCR. For each cell subset, the extracted genomic DNA was distributed evenly across all wells of several immunoSEQ 96-well plates, and each plate served as one replicate. For sorted subsets, about 0.2 ug genomic DNA, equal to 25,000 to 35,000 T cell genomes, was loaded into each replicate PCR. The purified libraries were quantified using a Qubit 3.0 fluorometer, sized with a Bioanalyzer 2100, and then quantified again using the KAPA Library Quantification kit. A separate single-read 150-cycle Illumina NextSeq 550 flow cell was used to sequence each immunoSEQ 96-well plate. As for the authors' bioinformatics: The immunoSEQ output contained only junctional sequences without quality scores, so filtering could not match that applied to full-length reads. To assign V/J genes and CDR3, sequences were annotated against IMGT germline references using PyIR, a Python wrapper for IgBLAST v1.9. Reads with weak V/J assignments (E-value above 1e-6), missing CDR3, stop codons, out-of-frame junctions, or ambiguous translated residues were removed. A V3J clonotype was defined by an identical inferred V gene, J gene, and CDR3 amino acid sequence. To compute the percentage overlap between repertoires, the number of shared unique clonotypes was divided by the size of the smaller repertoire. Repertoire richness was assessed with RTK rarefaction, the Chao1 estimator, and Recon v2.1 estimates of unobserved clonotypes. Generation probabilities for all TCRbeta clonotypes obtained by the gDNA method from a few donors were computed using OLGA. Held by TCRdb, this immuneACCESS table contains in-frame sequences only and omits some clones. Under half of the omission traces to an unresolved V gene where checked; the cause of the rest is unknown. D and trimming were read from the DNA, whereas the V and J calls and clone size are those reported in that table. This sample has roughly 2.5 million clones in its table, and around 94% of those were observed once. Roughly 0.13% of the sample is held by the ten biggest clonotypes.

The donors were healthy, HIV-negative adults with no recently reported acute infections or vaccinations. All donors were Caucasian adults living in Nashville, Tennessee, USA. CD4+ T cells were enriched by magnetic negative selection; naive cells were then positively selected on CD45RA, and the negative fraction formed the memory subset. Blood was collected by leukapheresis, and PBMCs were isolated by Ficoll-Histopaque density gradient centrifugation and then cryopreserved in liquid nitrogen vapor phase. Analytical flow cytometry was used to check the purity and quantity of each magnetically sorted T cell population. Genomic DNA was isolated from each sorted fraction and quantified by UV absorbance on a Nanodrop 2000c. Material: naive CD4+ T cells sorted from blood. The intended sense of this specimen's cell subset or site label: CD45RA+ positively selected. The clonotype originates from a man between 18 and 29 years old in good health.

The CDR3 in this case is CASSPTGGANVLTF. The bases are TGTGCCAGCTCACCTACTGGTGGGGCCAACGTCCTGACTTTC. The chain is assembled from TRBV18 and TRBJ2-6, with no confident D gene call. CDR1 and CDR2 were assigned from the germline V gene as KGHSH and LQKENI. Trimming takes 3 bases from V and 3 bases from J, and the germline ends sit 6 bases apart. The CDR3 spans 14 residues, from the cysteine through the phenylalanine. Only the CDR3 part of the read is kept: 42 bases, read in frame from the first base.